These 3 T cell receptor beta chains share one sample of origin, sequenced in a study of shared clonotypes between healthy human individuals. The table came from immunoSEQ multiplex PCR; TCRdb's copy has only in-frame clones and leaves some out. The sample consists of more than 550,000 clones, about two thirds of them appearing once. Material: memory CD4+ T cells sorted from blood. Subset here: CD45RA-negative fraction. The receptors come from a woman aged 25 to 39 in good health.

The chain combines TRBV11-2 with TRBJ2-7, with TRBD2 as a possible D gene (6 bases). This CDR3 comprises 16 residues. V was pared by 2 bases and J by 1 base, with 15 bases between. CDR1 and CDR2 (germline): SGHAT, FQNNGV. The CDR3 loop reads CASSLRDWPISYEQYF. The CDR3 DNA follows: TGTGCCAGCAGCTTAAGGGACTGGCCGATATCCTACGAGCAGTACTTC.

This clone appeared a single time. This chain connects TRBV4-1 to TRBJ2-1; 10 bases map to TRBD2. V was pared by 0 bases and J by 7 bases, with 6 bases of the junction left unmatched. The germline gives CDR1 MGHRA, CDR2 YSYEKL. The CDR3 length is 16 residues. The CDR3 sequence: CASSQERTGLANEQFF. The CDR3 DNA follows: TGCGCCAGCAGCCAAGAGAGAACGGGACTAGCGAATGAGCAGTTCTTC.

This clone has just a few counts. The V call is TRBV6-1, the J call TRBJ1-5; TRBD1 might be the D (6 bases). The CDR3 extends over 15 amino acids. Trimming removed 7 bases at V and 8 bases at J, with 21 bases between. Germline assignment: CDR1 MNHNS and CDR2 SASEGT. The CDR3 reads CASTTQGGSNKPQHF. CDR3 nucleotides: TGTGCCAGCACCACCCAAGGGGGGTCAAATAAGCCCCAGCATTTT.